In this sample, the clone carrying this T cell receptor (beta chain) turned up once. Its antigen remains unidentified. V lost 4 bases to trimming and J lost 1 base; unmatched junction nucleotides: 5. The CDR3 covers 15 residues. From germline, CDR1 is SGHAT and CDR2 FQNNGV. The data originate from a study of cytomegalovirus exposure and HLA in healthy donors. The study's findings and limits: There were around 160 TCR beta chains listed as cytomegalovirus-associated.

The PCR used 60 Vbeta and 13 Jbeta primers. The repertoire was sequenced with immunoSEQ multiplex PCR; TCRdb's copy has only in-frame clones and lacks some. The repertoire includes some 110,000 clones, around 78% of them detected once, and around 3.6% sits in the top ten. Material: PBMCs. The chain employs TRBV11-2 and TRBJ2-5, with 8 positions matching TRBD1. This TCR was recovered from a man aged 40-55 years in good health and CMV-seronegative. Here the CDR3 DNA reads TGTGCCAGCAGCTGGGGGACAGGTTCCCAAGAGACCCAGTACTTC. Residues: CASSWGTGSQETQYF.